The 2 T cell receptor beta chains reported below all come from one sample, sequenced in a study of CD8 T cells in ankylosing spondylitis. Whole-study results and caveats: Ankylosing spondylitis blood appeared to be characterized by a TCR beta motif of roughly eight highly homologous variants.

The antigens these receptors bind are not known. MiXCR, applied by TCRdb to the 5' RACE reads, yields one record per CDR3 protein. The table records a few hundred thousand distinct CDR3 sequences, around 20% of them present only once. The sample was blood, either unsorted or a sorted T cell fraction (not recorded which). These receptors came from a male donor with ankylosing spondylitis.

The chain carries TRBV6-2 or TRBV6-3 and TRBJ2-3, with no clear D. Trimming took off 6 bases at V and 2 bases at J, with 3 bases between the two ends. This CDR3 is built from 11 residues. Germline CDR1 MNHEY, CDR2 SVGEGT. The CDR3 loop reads CASRITDTQYF. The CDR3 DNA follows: TGTGCCAGCAGGATCACAGATACGCAGTATTTT.

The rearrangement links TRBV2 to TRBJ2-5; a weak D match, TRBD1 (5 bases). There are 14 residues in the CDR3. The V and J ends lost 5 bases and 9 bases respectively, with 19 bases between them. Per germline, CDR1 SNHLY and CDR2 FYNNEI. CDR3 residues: CASSPPGLSRAQYF. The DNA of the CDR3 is TGTGCCAGCAGTCCCCCGGGCCTATCCAGGGCCCAGTACTTC.